This T cell receptor (beta chain) comes out of a study of PD-L1 blockade in urothelial cancer. Sequencing was performed with immunoSEQ multiplex PCR; in TCRdb, only in-frame clones are kept and a portion is missing. In the table there are around 50,000 clones, 88% of which are singletons. As for time point: peripheral blood 6 weeks after treatment start. The germline CDR1 and CDR2 sequences are DFQATT and SNEGSKA (reference sequence). V was pared by 4 bases and J by 9 bases, with 9 bases between. The CDR3 has 10 residues. The clonotype was recovered from a man aged 55 to 69 with urothelial cancer. The chain employs TRBV20-1 and TRBJ2-5; D is perhaps TRBD1 (6 bases). Sequenced material: PBMCs, taken around atezolizumab (anti-PD-L1) treatment. The CDR3 DNA sequence: TGCAGTGCTAAGGGGGAATCCCAGTACTTC. It encodes CSAKGESQYF.